What follows are 14 T cell receptor beta chains derived from one specimen sequenced in a study of PD-1 blockade in classical Hodgkin lymphoma. Each patient experienced a relapse that followed autologous stem cell transplantation, and brentuximab vedotin exposure varied. The data were produced by immunoSEQ multiplex PCR, yet TCRdb's version contains in-frame clones alone and is incomplete. The sample lists 39,000 or so clones, about 88% occurring once. The source material was peripheral blood mononuclear cells (PBMCs), sampled before the second cycle of nivolumab. The receptor source for this set is a human donor with classical Hodgkin lymphoma.

V is TRBV11-2 and J is TRBJ1-1; no clear D gene. V was shortened by 4 bases and J by 5 bases, with 11 bases between the two germline ends. Per the germline V gene, CDR1 is SGHAT and CDR2 is FQNNGV. The CDR3 spans 13 residues. The CDR3 nucleotides are TGTGCCAGCAGCTCCGGGCAGCCAACTGAAGCTTTCTTT. This encodes CASSSGQPTEAFF.

The chain recombines TRBV6-4 with TRBJ2-1, with TRBD2 matching 8 bases. V trimming: 5 bases; J trimming: 7 bases; junction bases outside the gene matches: 16. The CDR3 is 17 amino acids. The germline gives CDR1 MRHNA, CDR2 SNTAGT. The CDR3 spells CASSPGEREHRGNEQFF. DNA for the CDR3: TGTGCCAGCAGTCCCGGGGAGCGGGAGCATAGAGGAAATGAGCAGTTCTTC.

The chain combines TRBV5-8 with TRBJ1-4, with 10 nucleotides matching TRBD1. The CDR3 is 16 amino acids. After removal of 4 bases from V and 5 bases from J, the junction contained 8 bases not matched to a gene. CDR1 SGHTS and CDR2 YDEGEE come from the germline V gene. The CDR3 loop reads CASSPGTGVQNEKLFF. As DNA, the CDR3 is TGTGCCAGCAGCCCCGGGACAGGGGTCCAGAATGAAAAACTGTTTTTT. Drawing the rest from reference TRBV5-8 and TRBJ1-4, the complete variable domain is EAGVTQSPTHLIKTRGQQATLRCSPISGHTSVYWYQQALGLGLQFLLWYDEGEERNRGNFPPRFSGRQFPNYSSELNVNALELEDSALYLCASSPGTGVQNEKLFFGSGTQLSVL.

The rearrangement joins TRBV9 to TRBJ2-1; D may be TRBD1 or TRBD2 (5 bases each). The V end was cut by 0 bases, the J end by 5 bases, with 21 bases between. Germline-derived CDR1 and CDR2 are SGDLS and YYNGEE. The CDR3 runs 18 residues. The CDR3 loop reads CASSVAGLSALGDNEQFF. In DNA, the CDR3 is TGTGCCAGCAGCGTAGCAGGACTGAGCGCACTAGGGGACAATGAGCAGTTCTTC. Variable domain in full (rest from reference TRBV9 and TRBJ2-1): DSGVTQTPKHLITATGQRVTLRCSPRSGDLSVYWYQQSLDQGLQFLIQYYNGEERAKGNILERFSAQQFPDLHSELNLSSLELGDSALYFCASSVAGLSALGDNEQFFGPGTRLTVL.

V is TRBV5-6 and J is TRBJ1-3, with a tentative D call TRBD1 (5 bases). The V and J ends lost 4 bases and 0 bases respectively, with 8 bases between them. CDR3 size: 14 residues. Germline-derived CDR1 and CDR2 are SGHDT and YYEEEE. CDR3 sequence: CASSPGYSGNTIYF. DNA for the CDR3: TGTGCCAGCAGCCCAGGGTACTCTGGAAACACCATATATTTT.

The count of this clone is one. The chain combines TRBV6-1 with TRBJ1-6; 7 nucleotides line up with TRBD1. Germline CDR1 and CDR2: MNHNS and SASEGT. The CDR3 runs to 14 residues. J gave up 9 bases and V 8 bases, and 10 bases lay outside the gene matches. DNA for the CDR3: TGTGCCAGCTCTTACACAGGGGAGGGTTCACCCCTCCACTTT. Its protein product is CASSYTGEGSPLHF.

This clone was counted only a few times. The chain recombines TRBV27 with TRBJ2-7, with D possibly matching TRBD1 (6 bases). The CDR3 consists of 14 residues. Germline V gives CDR1 MNHEY, CDR2 SMNVEV (reference sequence). Trimming took 6 bases from V and 0 from J, leaving 12 bases between them. The CDR3 loop is CASRPSTGSYEQYF. The CDR3, as DNA: TGTGCCAGCAGACCCTCGACAGGCTCCTACGAGCAGTACTTC.

This clone was recorded a few times. The V gene is TRBV4-1, the J gene TRBJ1-1; no clear D. Germline V gene data show CDR1 as MGHRA and CDR2 as YSYEKL. The V gene lost 1 base and the J gene lost 3 bases, with 6 bases spanning the gap. The CDR3 has 13 residues. CDR3 amino acids: CASSQGMYTEAFF. The CDR3 nucleotides are TGCGCCAGCAGCCAAGGGATGTACACTGAAGCTTTCTTT.

This clone is termed medium-sized. The chain is built from TRBV6-5 and TRBJ2-7; D gene ambiguous. Germline CDR1 MNHEY, CDR2 SVGAGI. V was shortened by 7 bases and J by 2 bases, with 9 bases between the two germline ends. The CDR3 extends over 12 amino acids. The CDR3 region has the DNA TGTGCCAGCAAGGGCGGACCCTACGAGCAGTACTTC. It translates to CASKGGPYEQYF.

This sequence joins TRBV27 and TRBJ2-3; D ambiguous. The CDR3 contains 14 residues. CDR1 and CDR2 from the germline V gene are MNHEY and SMNVEV (reference sequence). The V and J ends lost 3 bases and 2 bases respectively, with 9 bases between them. The CDR3 loop reads CASSFHPSTDTQYF. The CDR3 DNA sequence: TGTGCCAGCAGTTTTCATCCGTCCACAGATACGCAGTATTTT.

The chain couples TRBV5-1 to TRBJ1-4, with D possibly being TRBD1 (5 bases). Germline V gene sequence: CDR1 SGHRS, CDR2 YFSETQ. The CDR3 extends over 14 amino acids. The V gene lost 0 bases and the J gene lost 5 bases, with 8 bases spanning the gap. DNA for the CDR3: TGCGCCAGCAGCTTGGACAGGAAGAATGAAAAACTGTTTTTT. It is translated as CASSLDRKNEKLFF.

The genes are TRBV29-1 and TRBJ2-2; the D is unclear. Germline CDR1 and CDR2: SQVTM and ANQGSEA. V was cut by 1 base and J by 1 base, with 4 bases left in between. This CDR3 has 13 amino acids. The CDR3 nucleotides are TGCAGCGTTGAAGGTTTGAACACCGGGGAGCTGTTTTTT. Translated: CSVEGLNTGELFF.

V gene TRBV6-4 combines with J gene TRBJ2-2, with 9 bases lining up with TRBD1. The CDR3 contains 15 residues. The germline V gene encodes CDR1 MRHNA and CDR2 SNTAGT. The V and J ends lost 5 bases and 6 bases, in that order; junction bases with no gene match: 7. This CDR3 is CASSPGQGVAGELFF. The CDR3 region has the DNA TGTGCCAGCAGTCCGGGACAGGGAGTCGCCGGGGAGCTGTTTTTT.

The rearrangement links TRBV27 to TRBJ1-5; D gene unclear. V lost 3 bases, J lost 6 bases, and 12 bases lay in between. The CDR3 totals 14 residues. Germline V lookup: CDR1 MNHEY, CDR2 SMNVEV (reference sequence). DNA for the CDR3: TGTGCCAGCAGTTTCCGCGGGATGGGTCAGCCCCAGCATTTT. This translates into CASSFRGMGQPQHF.